This T cell receptor beta chain was observed in a study of blood T cell repertoires in COVID-19. CDR3 length: 17 amino acids. Germline lookup yields CDR1 SGHNT and CDR2 YENEEA. With V trimmed by 2 bases and J by 3 bases, 6 bases remained unmatched. Per the study methods: Reference gene primer amplification in the assay estimated nucleated cell counts. Assay used: immunoSEQ multiplex PCR; TCRdb lists only in-frame clones, some missing. That table is the source of V, J and clone size, and D and trimming were worked out from the DNA. The sample has around 78,000 clones, 88% seen once; the top ten hold roughly 46%.

Material for sequencing was peripheral blood. This TCR was recovered from a human donor in a cohort sampled during active COVID-19. V usage is TRBV11-3 and J usage is TRBJ2-2, with 10 bases fitting TRBD1. The CDR3 DNA follows: TGTGCCAGCAGCTTATCCATGGGACAGGGGTACACCGGGGAGCTGTTTTTT. It translates to CASSLSMGQGYTGELFF.